These T cell receptor beta chains were read from a single sample in a study of low-dose radiotherapy and immunotherapy resistance in tumors. MiXCR was run by TCRdb on the reads, yielding one entry per CDR3 protein. The sample yields under 75,000 distinct CDR3 sequences, 23% seen once. The source material was PBMCs, sampled after low-dose radiotherapy plus immunotherapy. The receptor set was obtained from a male donor with prostate cancer. CDR3s include the opening cysteine and the closing phenylalanine or tryptophan. Fields, in order: V gene, D gene, J gene, CDR3 length, clone size, CDR3 protein, CDR3 DNA. A D gene is named only where the DNA matches it firmly. Not every row has a clone size; where given, it reads once, few, many or a size class.

TRBV6-4	TRBD2	TRBJ2-3	15	many	CASSDSTSGSDTQYF	TGTGCCAGCAGTGACTCGACTAGCGGGAGCGATACGCAGTATTTT
TRBV7-8	TRBD2	TRBJ2-1	14	many	CASNQGLAENEQFF	TGTGCCAGCAACCAGGGACTAGCGGAGAATGAGCAGTTCTTC
TRBV5-1	TRBD2	TRBJ2-1	14	-	CASSPGTSVNEQFF	TGCGCCAGCAGCCCGGGGACTAGCGTAAATGAGCAGTTCTTC
TRBV7-3	TRBD1	TRBJ1-2	14	many	CASSLGRQGIGYTF	TGTGCCAGCAGCTTAGGGCGACAGGGGATTGGCTACACCTTC
TRBV4-3	TRBD2	TRBJ2-3	18	many	CASSRQLYAGGSTDTQYF	TGCGCCAGCAGCCGCCAACTCTATGCGGGGGGTAGCACAGATACGCAGTATTTT
TRBV7-2	TRBD1	TRBJ1-6	16	few	CASSLGQGSVNSPLHF	TGTGCCAGCAGCTTAGGACAGGGTTCGGTTAATTCACCCCTCCACTTT
TRBV4-3	TRBD1	TRBJ1-1	15	few	CASSLRTGGYTEAFF	TGCGCCAGCAGCCTGCGGACAGGGGGATATACTGAAGCTTTCTTT
TRBV29-1	-	TRBJ2-7	12	many	CSVSALTYEQYF	TGCAGCGTATCTGCCTTGACCTACGAGCAGTACTTC
TRBV11-2	-	TRBJ1-1	13	many	CASSRQTNTEAFF	TGTGCCAGCAGTAGGCAGACGAACACTGAAGCTTTCTTT
TRBV19	-	TRBJ2-1	16	-	CASSISRTPPYNEQFF	TGTGCCAGTAGTATTTCGCGGACCCCGCCCTACAATGAGCAGTTCTTC
TRBV4-3	-	TRBJ1-3	17	-	CASSQGDQGLSGNTIYF	TGCGCCAGCAGCCAGGGCGACCAGGGACTCTCTGGAAACACCATATATTTT
TRBV7-3	-	TRBJ2-1	16	many	CASSLTPGSSYNEQFF	TGTGCCAGCAGCTTAACGCCCGGGAGCTCCTACAATGAGCAGTTCTTC
TRBV7-2	TRBD2	TRBJ2-3	17	-	CASSLMVGGGLPDTQYF	TGTGCCAGCAGCTTAATGGTCGGGGGGGGGCTCCCAGATACGCAGTATTTT
TRBV28	TRBD1	TRBJ2-2	16	-	CASRYHRDSNTGELFF	TGTGCCAGCAGATATCACCGGGACAGTAACACCGGGGAGCTGTTTTTT
TRBV12-3/TRBV12-4	-	TRBJ2-7	9	few	CASSRGQYF	TGTGCCAGCTCCCGCGGACAGTACTTC
TRBV5-1	TRBD2	TRBJ2-3	16	many	CASSLASGGATDTQYF	TGCGCCAGCAGCTTGGCCAGCGGGGGCGCGACAGATACGCAGTATTTT
TRBV6-1	-	TRBJ2-1	15	-	CASSERQGGYNEQFF	TGTGCCAGCAGTGAAAGGCAGGGGGGGTACAATGAGCAGTTCTTC
TRBV14	TRBD1	TRBJ2-3	15	many	CASSHGTVNTDTQYF	TGTGCCAGCAGCCATGGGACAGTTAACACAGATACGCAGTATTTT
TRBV5-4	TRBD2	TRBJ2-3	16	many	CASSSGLAGNTDTQYF	TGTGCCAGCAGTTCGGGACTAGCGGGAAACACAGATACGCAGTATTTT
TRBV6-2/TRBV6-3	TRBD1	TRBJ2-4	14	many	CASSFARQGSIQYF	TGTGCCAGCAGTTTTGCCCGACAGGGCAGCATTCAGTACTTC
TRBV7-2	TRBD1	TRBJ1-4	15	many	CASSLAGTGSEKLFF	TGTGCCAGCAGCTTAGCCGGGACAGGGAGTGAAAAACTGTTTTTT
TRBV7-9	-	TRBJ2-7	13	many	CASSLVAGYEQYF	TGTGCCAGCAGCTTAGTGGCAGGCTACGAGCAGTACTTC
TRBV7-3	-	TRBJ2-7	17	many	CASSLSRGTPHSYEQYF	TGTGCCAGCAGCTTAAGTCGGGGGACACCTCACTCCTACGAGCAGTACTTC
TRBV5-1	-	TRBJ2-5	14	few	CASSSGPSQETQYF	TGCGCCAGCAGCTCGGGACCGAGCCAAGAGACCCAGTACTTC
TRBV6-2/TRBV6-3	TRBD2	TRBJ2-5	15	many	CASRLGLPKEETQYF	TGTGCCAGCAGATTGGGACTACCGAAGGAAGAGACCCAGTACTTC
TRBV4-2	-	TRBJ2-6	15	medium-sized	CASSQDTSGANVLTF	TGTGCCAGCAGCCAGGACACTAGTGGGGCCAACGTCCTGACTTTC
TRBV6-2/TRBV6-3	-	TRBJ2-1	13	-	CASSYWGYNEQFF	TGTGCCAGCAGTTACTGGGGGTACAATGAGCAGTTCTTC
TRBV29-1	-	TRBJ2-1	14	many	CSVHPGGRENEQFF	TGCAGCGTACACCCCGGTGGCAGGGAAAATGAGCAGTTCTTC
TRBV11-2	-	TRBJ2-1	12	many	CASTFSGYEQFF	TGTGCCAGCACTTTCAGTGGGTATGAGCAGTTCTTC
TRBV23-1	TRBD2	TRBJ2-5	17	many	CASLSGGATHHQETQYF	TGCGCCAGCCTTAGCGGGGGCGCAACTCACCACCAAGAGACCCAGTACTTC
TRBV5-1	TRBD2	TRBJ2-5	16	many	CASSSLAGGPGETQYF	TGCGCCAGCAGCTCCCTAGCGGGAGGGCCGGGGGAGACCCAGTACTTC
TRBV27	-	TRBJ2-7	13	-	CANRPVLFYEQYF	TGTGCCAACAGGCCAGTTCTTTTCTACGAGCAGTACTTC
TRBV4-1	-	TRBJ2-1	15	many	CASSQDGVRTNEQFF	TGCGCCAGCAGCCAAGATGGGGTTCGGACAAATGAGCAGTTCTTC
TRBV7-8	-	TRBJ2-2	15	many	CASSLEGSKTGELFF	TGTGCCAGCAGCTTAGAGGGGTCAAAGACCGGGGAGCTGTTTTTT
TRBV6-4	TRBD2	TRBJ2-2	15	-	CASTLAGDGTGELFF	TGTGCCAGCACCCTAGCGGGAGATGGGACCGGGGAGCTGTTTTTT
TRBV7-8	TRBD1	TRBJ1-2	13	many	CASSLAAGQVHTF	TGTGCCAGCAGCTTAGCGGCGGGACAGGTTCATACCTTC
TRBV4-1	-	TRBJ2-3	15	many	CASSHAGISTDTQYF	TGCGCCAGCAGCCATGCCGGGATTAGCACAGATACGCAGTATTTT
TRBV20-1	TRBD1	TRBJ2-3	15	many	CSARGRTGGADTQYF	TGCAGTGCTAGAGGCCGGACAGGGGGCGCCGATACGCAGTATTTT
TRBV3-1	-	TRBJ2-7	13	medium-sized	CASSPRTTYEQYF	TGTGCCAGCAGCCCCCGGACGACCTACGAGCAGTACTTC
TRBV18	-	TRBJ2-7	14	many	CASSPQEKPYEQYF	TGTGCCAGCTCACCACAGGAGAAACCTTACGAGCAGTACTTC
TRBV5-8	-	TRBJ2-7	14	-	CASSPRQAPGEQYF	TGTGCCAGCAGCCCCAGACAGGCCCCTGGGGAGCAGTACTTC
TRBV12-3/TRBV12-4	-	TRBJ1-2	13	many	CASSLRASDGYTF	TGTGCCAGCAGTCTCCGGGCCTCAGATGGCTACACCTTC